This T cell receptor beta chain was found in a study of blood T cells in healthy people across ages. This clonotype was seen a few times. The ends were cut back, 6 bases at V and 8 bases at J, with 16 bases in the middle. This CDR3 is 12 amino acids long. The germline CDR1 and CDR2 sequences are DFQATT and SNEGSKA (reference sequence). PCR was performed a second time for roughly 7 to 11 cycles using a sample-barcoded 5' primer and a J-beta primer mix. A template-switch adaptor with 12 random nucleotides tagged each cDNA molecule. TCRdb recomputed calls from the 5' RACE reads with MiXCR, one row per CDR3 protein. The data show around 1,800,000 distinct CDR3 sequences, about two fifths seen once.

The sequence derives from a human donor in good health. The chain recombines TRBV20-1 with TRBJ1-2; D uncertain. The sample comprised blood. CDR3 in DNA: TGCAGTGCCCAAGGTGTGGGAACCGGCTACACCTTC. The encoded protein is CSAQGVGTGYTF.